This T cell receptor (beta chain) stems from a study of cytotoxic CD8 clonotypes in ibrutinib-treated CLL. Study background: Partial response was seen in about 24 patients and complete response in 2; after median 68 months, around 15 stayed remitted, about 12 progressed.

Libraries were prepared by immunoSEQ multiplex PCR; TCRdb keeps only in-frame clonotypes and omits some of them. The data show tens of thousands of clones, with 49% seen just once and approximately 20% held by the top ten. Whole-study findings and limits: Baseline-level clonality went beyond age-matched healthy donors and moved in step with circulating CD8+ T-cell counts.

This CDR3 spans 15 amino acids. The germline CDR1 and CDR2 sequences are KGHSY and FQNENV. V was shortened by 0 bases and J by 6 bases, with 12 bases between the two germline ends. To note about this clone: No antigen is known for it.

This sample comprised PBMCs, obtained before ibrutinib treatment. The chain uses TRBV16 and TRBJ1-5; D is possibly TRBD1 (6 bases). The TCR originated in a human donor with chronic lymphocytic leukemia. CDR3 nucleotide sequence: TGTGCCAGCAGCCAATCGGGGGGGGCACCTCAGCCCCAGCATTTT. Translating gives CASSQSGGAPQPQHF.